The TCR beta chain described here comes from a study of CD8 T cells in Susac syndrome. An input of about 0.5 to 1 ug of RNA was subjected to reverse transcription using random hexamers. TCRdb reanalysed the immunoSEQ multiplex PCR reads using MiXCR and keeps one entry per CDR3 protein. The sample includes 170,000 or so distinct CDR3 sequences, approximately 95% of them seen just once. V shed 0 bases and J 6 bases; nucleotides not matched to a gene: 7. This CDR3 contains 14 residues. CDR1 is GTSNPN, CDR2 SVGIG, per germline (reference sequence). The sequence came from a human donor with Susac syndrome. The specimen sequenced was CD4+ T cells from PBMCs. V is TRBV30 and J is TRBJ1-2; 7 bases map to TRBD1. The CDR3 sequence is CAWSVSQGRNGYTF. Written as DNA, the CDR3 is TGTGCCTGGAGTGTCTCACAGGGGCGAAATGGCTACACCTTC. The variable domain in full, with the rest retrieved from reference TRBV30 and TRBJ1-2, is SQTIHQWPATLVQPVGSPLSLECTVEGTSNPNLYWYRQAAGRGLQLLFYSVGIGQISSEVPQNLSASRPQDRQFILSSKKLLLSDSGFYLCAWSVSQGRNGYTFGSGTRLTVV.